This T cell receptor (beta chain) was identified during a study of T cell responses to AZD1222 COVID-19 vaccine. Notes on the study in general: Only 5 or 6 individuals given AZD1222 were seropositive at baseline. Reportedly, nearly half the spike-specific TCRs target unmutated variant regions. CD4 TCRs covered the whole spike, strongest at regions 160-218 and 743-854.

Some clones are missing from TCRdb's copy, which holds only in-frame ones; the method was immunoSEQ multiplex PCR. This table has 70,000 to 95,000 clones, around 84% appearing once. It was second doses at about 4 or about 12 weeks that were pooled. As for this clone: The target antigen is unknown.

The V gene end was trimmed by 4 bases and the J gene end by 7 bases; junction bases not matched to a gene: 11. Germline loops: CDR1 LNHNV, CDR2 YYDKDF (reference sequence). The CDR3 is made up of 15 amino acids. This TCR derives from an adult who received the AZD1222 COVID-19 vaccine. This sequence joins TRBV15 and TRBJ1-2; TRBD1 agrees at 8 bases. Material: peripheral blood, obtained 28 days after the second AZD1222 dose. CDR3 DNA: TGTGCCACCAGCAACCCACCGACAGGGGCGGTTGGCTACACCTTC. Translating it yields CATSNPPTGAVGYTF.